This T cell receptor (beta chain) was recorded in a study of cytomegalovirus exposure and HLA in healthy donors. A multiplex PCR was run with 60 Vbeta primers and 13 Jbeta primers. Assay used: immunoSEQ multiplex PCR; TCRdb lists only in-frame clones, some missing. Its clone listing holds 91,000 or so clones. This clonotype was sampled from a woman younger than 45 in good health and CMV-seronegative. The sequenced sample consisted of PBMCs.

This CDR3 is CASSGYSGRVDYEQYF. The CDR3 coding sequence is TGTGCCAGCAGCGGCTATAGCGGGAGAGTAGATTACGAGCAGTACTTC. The rearrangement uses TRBV7-9 and TRBJ2-7; 9 bases are shared with TRBD2. The CDR3 sequence is 16 residues long. Germline CDR1 reads SEHNR; CDR2 reads FQNEAQ (reference sequence). After removal of 5 bases from V and 4 bases from J, the junction contained 12 bases not matched to a gene.